This T cell receptor (beta chain) was sequenced for a study of blood T cells in healthy people across ages. For the study at large: Template switching picked up about one barcoded beta molecule for each two T cells.

Germline CDR1 is SGHRS and CDR2 is YFSETQ. J lost 15 bases, V lost 4 bases, and 12 bases had no gene match. The CDR3 contains 14 residues. Isolated PBMCs totaled at least 6.5 million in each sample. Only a few counts were recorded for this clonotype. The use of a sample-barcoded 5' primer and a J-beta primer mix characterized a second PCR of roughly 7 to 12 cycles. A template-switch adaptor that had 12 random nucleotides put a tag on each cDNA molecule. One entry per CDR3 protein results from TCRdb running MiXCR on the 5' RACE reads. The profile shows hundreds of thousands of distinct CDR3 sequences, 45% to 65% of them singletons.

What was sequenced was blood. The source is a man aged 55 to 69 in good health. The genes are TRBV5-1 and TRBJ2-1; 11 bases line up with TRBD2. The CDR3 reads CASSNSGGDGPVFF. The CDR3 DNA reads as TGCGCCAGCAGCAATAGCGGGGGGGACGGGCCTGTGTTCTTC.